A single T cell receptor (beta chain) is shown here with its context. Recruitment covered about 25 US areas and drew participants whose ages spanned roughly 18 to 90 years. The sample is drawn from a study of blood T cell repertoires in COVID-19. Study summary: Spain, Italy and the United States supplied samples that represented acute and convalescent COVID-19. In each case, the material was cDNA or gDNA derived from T cells, B-cell-depleted T cells, or PBMCs.

V dropped 4 bases and J dropped 5 bases, with 12 bases sitting between them. This CDR3 has 14 amino acids. CDR1 and CDR2 from the germline V gene are SGDLS and YYNGEE. Repertoires were generated with immunoSEQ multiplex PCR, while TCRdb's copy carries only in-frame clones and drops some. The data contain about 280,000 clones, 85% of them seen just once; the ten biggest clones take up 2% to 3%. Sequencing was done on a sample of PBMCs or T cells enriched from blood (not recorded which). V and J are TRBV9 and TRBJ2-2; D gene ambiguous. This sequence originates from a woman in her 50s who had recovered from COVID-19. CDR3 in amino acids: CASSSRTGTGELFF. DNA for the CDR3: TGTGCCAGCAGCTCCCGCACGGGTACCGGGGAGCTGTTTTTT.